This T cell receptor (beta chain) was documented in a study of blood T cell repertoires in COVID-19 (dated by TCRdb to the early 2020s). Background on the whole study: Samples covering the acute and convalescent phases of COVID-19 were provided by collaborators in the United States, Italy and Spain. The prospective study material was composed of cDNA or gDNA derived from T cells, B-cell-depleted T cells, or PBMCs. The dataset comprised deeply sampled blood TCRbeta repertoires from subjects exposed to, actively infected with, or recovered from COVID-19. The repertoires were made available in a free public database intended to serve as a resource for research on the immune response to SARS-CoV-2. Samples were obtained from the ongoing ImmuneRACE study (first 160 participants) and from 1,254 subjects provided by 6 global collaborators. Sample metadata almost always included a de-identified subject ID, COVID-19 status, age in years and sex. Where available, HLA class I and class II types were obtained from metadata supplied by the sample provider rather than from assay-based typing.

The junction shows trimming of 6 bases on V and 11 bases on J, plus 17 bases between the germline ends. Counted from cysteine to phenylalanine, this CDR3 has 14 amino acids. CDR3 DNA only is kept here, 42 bases in frame from base 1. The CDR1 and CDR2 encoded by the germline V gene are SNHLY and FYNNEI. A word on this clone: The antigen it recognizes is unknown. No base-level quality is on record; no much larger clone is a single base apart.

TCRbeta CDR3 regions were amplified from genomic DNA using the immunoSEQ Assay, a bias-controlled multiplex PCR. Per the source publication's procedure: Nucleated cell counts per sample were estimated from amplification of reference gene primers within the assay. To quantify the absolute abundance of each unique TCRbeta CDR3 rearrangement, sequence reads were collapsed and filtered. For each sample, productive Simpson clonality was calculated as the square root of Simpson's diversity index across productive rearrangements. The immuneACCESS repertoire file appears here via TCRdb, limited to in-frame rearrangements. These files lack a portion of the clones; in checked studies, under half of the deficit traces to unresolved V genes, and the cause of the others is not known. That table furnishes V, J and clone size, whereas the DNA furnished D and trimming. The sample profile shows a few hundred thousand clones; about 83% of them were found once. Roughly 2% of the sample is held by the ten biggest clonotypes.

General conclusions and limits of the study: The quantity of clinical and demographic metadata differed by source and by participant and was supplied without curation.

Samples from volunteer blood donors who had recovered from COVID-19 were contributed by a second Seattle source. Each collaborating institution followed its own protocols to collect whole blood in K2EDTA tubes. For TCRbeta analysis, collaborators shipped samples in one of three forms: frozen whole blood, isolated PBMCs, or DNA extracted from either of those sample types. The sequencing input was peripheral blood. The sequence joins TRBV2 to TRBJ1-6; TRBD1 is a possible D gene, resting on 5 matching bases. The TCR sequence derives from a man younger than 40 who had recovered from COVID-19. The nucleotide sequence is given as TGTGCCAGCAGGGATACGGGGACTTGGGCACCCCTCCACTTT. This is translated as CASRDTGTWAPLHF.